Reported below is one TCR beta chain. The target of this receptor is not known. Base qualities are missing; no much larger clone stands one base away. Receptors were amplified or captured by the immunoSEQ multiplex PCR assay. TCRdb took this table from immuneACCESS and kept in-frame rearrangements with V and J called. Such tables lack part of the clones; where checked against another copy, unresolved V genes explain under half of the gap, and the rest is unexplained. The sample table contains about a thousand clones; only one count was recorded for 92% of them. 13% to 15% of the sample goes to the ten largest clones. The record originates from a study of chemoradiotherapy in HPV16-positive cancers (dated by TCRdb to the early 2020s). Study-level background: Using functional T-cell assays on cells from two HPV16-positive patients, the researchers defined candidate HPV-specific T-cell clones and common TCR motifs. The study asked whether T-cell immunity against the HPV oncoproteins E6 and E7 changes during chemoradiotherapy and whether it affects survival. The candidate HPV-specific TCRs and motifs were then tracked in TCR repertoires from 80 to 95 patients with HPV-related cancers.

From the germline V gene (reference sequence), CDR1 is GTSNPN and CDR2 is SVGIG. Trimming leaves V shorter by 5 bases and J shorter by 3 bases, with the junction holding 4 bases beyond the gene matches. From cysteine to phenylalanine, the CDR3 is 13 amino acids long. The only DNA kept is the CDR3, 39 bases in frame from the first base. Study-level results and caveats: Expansion of candidate HPV-specific clones and E7-related TCR motifs was observed in the tumor microenvironment during treatment, whereas no such expansion was observed for non-HPV-specific T cells. Improved recurrence-free survival in HPV16-positive patients was associated with expansion of HPV-responsive T cells during chemoradiotherapy. Only a couple of HPV16-positive patients were used to derive the functional definition of HPV-specific T cells, and the survival association was reported for HPV16-positive patients.

Because repertoires were sampled repeatedly during chemoradiotherapy, clonal expansion in the tumor microenvironment could be followed. Sample: tumor tissue, taken from a patient who underwent chemoradiotherapy. This clonotype was sampled from a human donor with HPV-associated anogenital cancer. The chain is made from TRBV30 and TRBJ1-3, with 7 middle bases fitting TRBD1. The nucleotides are TGTGCCTGGGGGACAGTGCATGGAAACACCATATATTTT. Translated, it reads CAWGTVHGNTIYF.